This TCR beta chain was captured in a study of neoadjuvant nivolumab and ipilimumab in lung cancer. Overall study: The combination arm added day-1 ipilimumab 1 mg/kg to nivolumab 3 mg/kg on days 1, 15, 29.

On this clone itself: Its matching antigen is unknown.

Germline CDR1 reads SGHTA; CDR2 reads FQGNSA. CDR3 length: 14 residues. After removal of 3 bases from V and 4 bases from J, the junction contained 3 bases not matched to a gene. Using immunoSEQ multiplex PCR, the repertoire was profiled, and TCRdb retains in-frame clones only, with some absent. Of fewer than 35,000 clones listed, roughly 90% were seen once; the top ten hold approximately 2.2%. Study observations and caveats: Resected tumors had greater TCR richness and clonality than uninvolved lung.

The chain combines TRBV7-2 with TRBJ2-5, with 9 bases aligning to TRBD2. The material was peripheral blood, obtained after neoadjuvant nivolumab, alone or with ipilimumab, at or shortly before surgery. The TCR was taken from an adult with non-small cell lung cancer. The CDR3 sequence: CASSFGTSRETQYF. As DNA, the CDR3 is TGTGCCAGCAGCTTCGGGACTAGCCGAGAGACCCAGTACTTC. The entire variable domain, with the rest obtained from reference TRBV7-2 and TRBJ2-5, is as follows: GAGVSQSPSNKVTEKGKDVELRCDPISGHTALYWYRQSLGQGLEFLIYFQGNSAPDKSGLPSDRFSAERTGGSVSTLTIQRTQQEDSAVYLCASSFGTSRETQYFGPGTRLLVL.